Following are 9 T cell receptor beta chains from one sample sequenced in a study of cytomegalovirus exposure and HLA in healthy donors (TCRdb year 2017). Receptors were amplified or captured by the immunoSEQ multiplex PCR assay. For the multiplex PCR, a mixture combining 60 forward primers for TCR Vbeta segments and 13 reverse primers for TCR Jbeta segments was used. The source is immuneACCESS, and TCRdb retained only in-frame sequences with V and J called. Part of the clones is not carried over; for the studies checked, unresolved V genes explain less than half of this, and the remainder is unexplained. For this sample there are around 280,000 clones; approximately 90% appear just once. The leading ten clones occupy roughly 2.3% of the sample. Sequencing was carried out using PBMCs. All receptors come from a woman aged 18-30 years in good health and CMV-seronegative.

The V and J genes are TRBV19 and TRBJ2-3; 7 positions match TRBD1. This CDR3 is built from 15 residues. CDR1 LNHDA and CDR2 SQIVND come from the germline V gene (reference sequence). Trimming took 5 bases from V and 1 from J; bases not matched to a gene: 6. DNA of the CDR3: TGTGCCAGTAGTTCAACCGGGACAGGCACAGATACGCAGTATTTT. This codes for CASSSTGTGTDTQYF.

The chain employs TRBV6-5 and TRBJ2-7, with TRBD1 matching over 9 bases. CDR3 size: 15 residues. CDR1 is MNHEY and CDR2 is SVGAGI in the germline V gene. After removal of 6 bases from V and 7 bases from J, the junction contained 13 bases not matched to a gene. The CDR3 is CASSPPGQGRLEQYF. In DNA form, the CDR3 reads TGTGCCAGCAGCCCCCCGGGACAGGGACGTTTAGAGCAGTACTTC.

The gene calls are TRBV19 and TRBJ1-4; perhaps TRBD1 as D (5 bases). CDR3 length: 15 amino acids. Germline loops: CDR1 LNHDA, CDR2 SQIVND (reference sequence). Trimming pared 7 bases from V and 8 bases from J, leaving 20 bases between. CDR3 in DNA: TGTGCCAGTACCAGCCGGTCCCCGGGGGAAGAAAAACTGTTTTTT. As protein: CASTSRSPGEEKLFF.

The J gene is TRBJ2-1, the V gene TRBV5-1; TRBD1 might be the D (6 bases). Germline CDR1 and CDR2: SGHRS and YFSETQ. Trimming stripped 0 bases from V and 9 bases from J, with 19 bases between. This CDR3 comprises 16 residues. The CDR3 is CASSLEQGSGHREQFF. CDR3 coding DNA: TGCGCCAGCAGCTTGGAACAGGGCTCCGGTCATCGTGAGCAGTTCTTC.

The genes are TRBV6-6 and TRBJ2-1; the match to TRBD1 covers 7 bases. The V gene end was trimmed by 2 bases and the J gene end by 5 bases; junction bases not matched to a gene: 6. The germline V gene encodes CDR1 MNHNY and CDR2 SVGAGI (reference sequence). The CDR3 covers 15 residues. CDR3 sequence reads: CASSYPPRGNNEQFF. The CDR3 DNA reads TGTGCCAGCAGTTACCCCCCCAGGGGGAACAATGAGCAGTTCTTC.

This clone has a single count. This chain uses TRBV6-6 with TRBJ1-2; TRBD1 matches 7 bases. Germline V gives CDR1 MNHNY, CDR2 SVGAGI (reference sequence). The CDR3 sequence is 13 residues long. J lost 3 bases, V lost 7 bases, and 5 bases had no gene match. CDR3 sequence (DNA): TGTGCCAGCACCATCACAGGGGACTATGGCTACACCTTC. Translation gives CASTITGDYGYTF.

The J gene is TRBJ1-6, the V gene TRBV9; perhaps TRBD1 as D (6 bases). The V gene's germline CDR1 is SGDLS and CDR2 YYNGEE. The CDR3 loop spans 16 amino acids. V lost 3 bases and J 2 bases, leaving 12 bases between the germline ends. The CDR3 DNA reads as TGTGCCAGCAGCGCCGACGGACAGCCCTATAATTCACCCCTCCACTTT. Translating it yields CASSADGQPYNSPLHF.

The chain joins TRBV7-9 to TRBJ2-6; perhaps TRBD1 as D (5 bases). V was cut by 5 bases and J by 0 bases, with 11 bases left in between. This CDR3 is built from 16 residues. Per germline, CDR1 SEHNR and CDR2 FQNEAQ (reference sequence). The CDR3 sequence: CASSPATDSGANVLTF. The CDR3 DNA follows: TGTGCCAGCAGCCCAGCGACAGACTCTGGGGCCAACGTCCTGACTTTC.

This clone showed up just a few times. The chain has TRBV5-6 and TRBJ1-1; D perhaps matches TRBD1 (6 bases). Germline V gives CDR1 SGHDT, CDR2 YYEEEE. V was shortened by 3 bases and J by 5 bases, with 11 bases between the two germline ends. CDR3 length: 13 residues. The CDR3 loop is CASSWGRGTEAFF. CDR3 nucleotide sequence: TGTGCCAGCAGCTGGGGCAGGGGAACTGAAGCTTTCTTT.